This TCR beta chain comes out of a study of blood T cell repertoires in COVID-19. Study background: Donors in the United States, Italy and Spain gave samples during acute or convalescent COVID-19. Sources were T cells, B-cell-depleted T cells, or PBMCs; the material itself was cDNA or gDNA.

In the authors' workflow: Scientists estimated how many nucleated cells there were by amplifying reference gene primers. Measured with immunoSEQ multiplex PCR; TCRdb has only the in-frame clones, and not every one. For V, J and clone size, that table is used; D and trimming come from the DNA. The table records 140,000 to 150,000 clones, 75% to 85% of them present only once. The sequence derives from a man in his 70s who had recovered from COVID-19. Specimen: peripheral blood.

The CDR3 DNA sequence: TGTGCCAGCAGCCGCCACAGGGGTGACACTGAAGCTTTCTTT. Its translation: CASSRHRGDTEAFF. The gene calls are TRBV3-1 (or the pseudogene TRBV3-2) and TRBJ1-1; 7 nucleotides match TRBD1. The CDR3 sequence is 14 residues long. The V segment lost 4 bases and the J segment 3 bases; nucleotides outside the gene matches: 5. The V gene's germline CDR1 is LGHDT and CDR2 YNNKEL (reference sequence).